The present T cell receptor (beta chain) was sequenced within a study of CD8 T cells in Susac syndrome. Whole-study results and caveats: The number of individuals included in the study's TCR sequencing and HLA analysis was acknowledged as relatively small.

Looked up from germline, CDR1 is SGHVS and CDR2 is FNYEAQ. The CDR3 is made up of 13 amino acids. Reverse transcription of 0.5 to 1 ug RNA used random hexamers. MiXCR was run by TCRdb on the immunoSEQ multiplex PCR reads, yielding one entry per CDR3 protein. The sample comprises 150,000 to 200,000 distinct CDR3 sequences, roughly nine tenths of which are singletons, and around 0.1% rests with the top ten. For this clonotype: Its cognate antigen is unknown. At one boundary the junction diverges from the germline segment, which might be a read error.

TEMRA cells were enriched by FACS, and CD4+ and CD8+ T cells were negatively isolated. The chain links TRBV7-6 to TRBJ2-5, with unresolved D. The sequence was collected from a human donor with Susac syndrome. The sample comprised CD4+ T cells from PBMCs. CDR3 sequence reads: CASSLTAEGTQYF. For the CDR3, the DNA is TGTGCTAGCAGCTTAACCGCCGAAGGGACCCAGTACTTC.